These 22 T cell receptor beta chains were all obtained from the same sample, sequenced in a study of OX40 agonist ivuxolimab in advanced cancers. The assay was immunoSEQ multiplex PCR, and TCRdb's table has in-frame clones only and misses some. In the table there are tens of thousands of clones, roughly nine tenths of which are singletons. Sample: CD4+ or CD8+ T cells sorted from blood, taken in a trial of the OX40 agonist ivuxolimab. The receptors stem from an adult with an advanced solid tumor such as melanoma, head and neck, liver or kidney cancer.

The V and J genes are TRBV19 and TRBJ1-1; D possibly corresponds to TRBD1 (6 bases). The length of the CDR3 is 16 residues. Germline CDR1 and CDR2: LNHDA and SQIVND (reference sequence). Trimming pared 3 bases from V and 0 bases from J, leaving 14 bases between. CDR3 sequence reads: CASSIQGAGVNTEAFF. CDR3 sequence (DNA): TGTGCCAGTAGTATCCAAGGGGCAGGGGTGAACACTGAAGCTTTCTTT. Full variable domain (missing parts from reference TRBV19 and TRBJ1-1): DGGITQSPKYLFRKEGQNVTLSCEQNLNHDAMYWYRQDPGQGLRLIYYSQIVNDFQKGDIAEGYSVSREKKESFPLTVTSAQKNPTAFYLCASSIQGAGVNTEAFFGQGTRLTVV.

The V and J genes are TRBV10-1 and TRBJ2-4; D may be TRBD2 (6 bases). This CDR3 is 15 amino acids long. The V and J ends lost 2 bases and 7 bases respectively, with 15 bases between them. The germline CDR1 and CDR2 sequences are WNHNN and SYGVQD (reference sequence). Here the CDR3 DNA reads TGCGCCAGCAGTGAGGGAGGAGGGTACCTGAACATTCAGTACTTC. Translation gives CASSEGGGYLNIQYF.

V is TRBV2 and J is TRBJ2-2, with 8 bases identical to TRBD1. Germline assignment: CDR1 SNHLY and CDR2 FYNNEI. This CDR3 contains 14 residues. Trimming cost V 5 bases and J 5 bases; bases outside gene matches: 4. The CDR3 region is CASSWQGATGELFF. The CDR3 bases are TGTGCCAGCAGTTGGCAGGGGGCTACCGGGGAGCTGTTTTTT.

This chain joins TRBV27 and TRBJ2-7, with D tentatively TRBD2 (6 bases). CDR3 size: 16 residues. Looked up from germline, CDR1 is MNHEY and CDR2 is SMNVEV (reference sequence). The V end lost 4 bases, the J end lost 6 bases, and 22 bases lay between the germline ends. CDR3 sequence (DNA): TGTGCCAGCAGTTCCCTGCAGCCGGGACTTTCAACCGAGCAGTACTTC. It is translated as CASSSLQPGLSTEQYF.

This chain connects TRBV12-5 to TRBJ2-2; no definite D call. The CDR3 is 11 amino acids. Trimming took off 3 bases at V and 6 bases at J, with 2 bases between the two ends. Germline V gives CDR1 LGHNT, CDR2 FRNRAP. This chain's CDR3 is CASGLSGELFF. The CDR3 coding sequence is TGTGCTAGTGGTTTATCCGGGGAGCTGTTTTTT. Full variable domain (missing parts from reference TRBV12-5 and TRBJ2-2): DARVTQTPRHKVTEMGQEVTMRCQPILGHNTVFWYRQTMMQGLELLAYFRNRAPLDDSGMPKDRFSAEMPDATLATLKIQPSEPRDSAVYFCASGLSGELFFGEGSRLTVL.

V is TRBV11-1 and J is TRBJ2-7; D is undetermined. V dropped 3 bases and J dropped 1 base, with 7 bases sitting between them. The CDR3 has 13 residues. Germline assignment: CDR1 SGHAT and CDR2 FQDESV (reference sequence). CDR3 sequence (DNA): TGTGCCAGCAGCTTGGATTGGTCCTACGAGCAGTACTTC. Protein sequence: CASSLDWSYEQYF. The variable domain in full, completed from reference TRBV11-1 and TRBJ2-7, reads EAEVAQSPRYKITEKSQAVAFWCDPISGHATLYWYRQILGQGPELLVQFQDESVVDDSQLPKDRFSAERLKGVDSTLKIQPAELGDSAMYLCASSLDWSYEQYFGPGTRLTVT.

The V and J genes are TRBV7-8 and TRBJ2-7; tentative D call: TRBD1 (5 bases). V was clipped by 5 bases and J by 1 base, with 18 bases between them. Germline V gives CDR1 SGHVS, CDR2 FQNEAQ. The CDR3 consists of 16 residues. The CDR3 DNA sequence: TGTGCCAGCAGCACCCGAAGGGGCCCGAAATCCTACGAGCAGTACTTC. Translation gives CASSTRRGPKSYEQYF.

This clone was recorded only once. This chain's CDR3 is CASRRESGGGFEAFF. The DNA of the CDR3 is TGTGCCAGCCGCAGGGAAAGTGGGGGCGGTTTTGAAGCTTTCTTT. The gene calls are TRBV2 and TRBJ1-1; a possible D gene is TRBD1 (6 bases). The length of the CDR3 is 15 residues. Germline V lookup: CDR1 SNHLY, CDR2 FYNNEI. V was shortened by 8 bases and J by 7 bases, with 23 bases between the two germline ends. The whole variable domain, filled in from reference TRBV2 and TRBJ1-1, reads EPEVTQTPSHQVTQMGQEVILRCVPISNHLYFYWYRQILGQKVEFLVSFYNNEISEKSEIFDDQFSVERPDGSNFTLKIRSTKLEDSAMYFCASRRESGGGFEAFFGQGTRLTVV.

This chain uses TRBV6-5 with TRBJ2-7; tentative D call: TRBD2 (6 bases). Germline V lookup: CDR1 MNHEY, CDR2 SVGAGI. The CDR3 is 14 amino acids. Trimming left V 6 bases short and J 0 bases short, with 12 bases between. The CDR3 sequence: CASSQQGGSYEQYF. Written as DNA, the CDR3 is TGTGCCAGCAGCCAGCAGGGAGGCTCCTACGAGCAGTACTTC.

The CDR3 sequence: CASTLGLAGVEEQFF. CDR3 bases: TGTGCCAGTACCCTGGGACTAGCGGGAGTAGAAGAGCAGTTCTTC. The genes are TRBV19 and TRBJ2-1, with 14 bases identical to TRBD2. Germline V CDR1 and CDR2: LNHDA, SQIVND (reference sequence). The CDR3 totals 15 residues. V lost 7 bases to trimming and J lost 10 bases; unmatched junction nucleotides: 9.

The chain employs TRBV14 and TRBJ2-7; no firm D call. Trimming removed 3 bases from V and 5 bases from J, with 5 bases in between. In germline, CDR1 is SGHDN, CDR2 FVKESK. The CDR3 length is 11 residues. CDR3 residues: CASSHGHEQYF. Written as DNA, the CDR3 is TGTGCCAGCAGCCACGGACACGAGCAGTACTTC.

The rearrangement links TRBV6-6 to TRBJ2-7; D tentatively reads TRBD1 or TRBD2 (5 bases each). Between the trimmed V and J ends, which lost 6 bases and 1 base, there was a span of 10 bases. This CDR3 is built from 13 residues. CDR1 and CDR2 from the germline V gene are MNHNY and SVGAGI (reference sequence). The CDR3, as DNA: TGTGCCAGCAGAATCGGGACGTCCTACGAGCAGTACTTC. Translation gives CASRIGTSYEQYF.

This rearrangement joins TRBV10-3 to TRBJ2-3; 10 bases are a match to TRBD2. Trimming at V came to 4 bases and at J to 3 bases, leaving 10 bases not matched to a gene. This CDR3 contains 17 residues. Germline CDR1 reads ENHRY; CDR2 reads SYGVKD. As DNA, the CDR3 is TGTGCCATCAGTGTGCGGGTAGCGGGAGGAGGGACAGATACGCAGTATTTT. Its protein is CAISVRVAGGGTDTQYF.

The chain joins TRBV9 to TRBJ2-7, with D unresolved. Between the trimmed V and J ends, which lost 1 base and 5 bases, there was a span of 10 bases. This CDR3 spans 13 amino acids. Germline V gene lookup returns CDR1 SGDLS and CDR2 YYNGEE. CDR3 coding DNA: TGTGCCAGCAGCGTAAGGACGGAAGACGAGCAGTACTTC. It yields the protein CASSVRTEDEQYF.

The chain links TRBV5-5 to TRBJ2-7; TRBD2 agrees at 8 bases. Germline V CDR1 and CDR2: SGHKS, YYEKEE (reference sequence). The CDR3 consists of 19 residues. Germline trimming cut 3 bases from V and 6 bases from J; bases unmatched to any gene: 23. Here the CDR3 DNA reads TGTGCCAGCAGCTACGGACGGACCTTTGGACTAGCAGGACCCCTCGAGCAGTACTTC. Its translation is CASSYGRTFGLAGPLEQYF.

The rearrangement joins TRBV10-1 to TRBJ2-1, with TRBD2 as a possible D gene (6 bases). CDR1 is WNHNN and CDR2 is SYGVQD in the germline V gene (reference sequence). This CDR3 comprises 15 residues. V was shortened by 4 bases and J by 5 bases, with 15 bases between the two germline ends. This CDR3 reads CASSAGPGVNNEQFF. In nucleotides, the CDR3 is TGCGCCAGCAGTGCGGGTCCGGGAGTCAACAATGAGCAGTTCTTC.

This chain joins TRBV11-2 and TRBJ2-7, with 7 bases lining up with TRBD2. V lost 3 bases, J lost 0 bases, and 8 bases stayed unmatched. The CDR3 sequence is 16 residues long. Germline CDR1 reads SGHAT; CDR2 reads FQNNGV. The CDR3 spells CASSFVAGGSSYEQYF. CDR3 bases: TGTGCCAGCAGCTTTGTAGCGGGCGGGAGCTCCTACGAGCAGTACTTC.

The rearrangement joins TRBV5-1 to TRBJ2-7; 10 nucleotides agree with TRBD2. Unmatched junction bases numbered 2, after V lost 0 bases and J lost 2 bases. The CDR3 runs 15 residues. CDR1 SGHRS and CDR2 YFSETQ come from the germline V gene. The CDR3 spells CASSLGTSGTYEQYF. For the CDR3, the DNA is TGCGCCAGCAGCTTGGGAACTAGCGGGACCTACGAGCAGTACTTC.

This chain uses TRBV7-9 with TRBJ1-2; weak D call: TRBD1 (5 bases). The CDR3 sequence is 12 residues long. V lost 3 bases, J lost 8 bases, and 10 bases lay in between. Germline loops: CDR1 SEHNR, CDR2 FQNEAQ (reference sequence). The CDR3 bases are TGTGCCAGCAGCTTTGGAGGGGACGGCTACACCTTC. Translation gives CASSFGGDGYTF.

Concerning this clone itself: At one end the junction does not follow the germline gene, possibly because of a read error. This chain connects TRBV2 to TRBJ2-7; D might be TRBD1 or TRBD2, each matching 5 bases. CDR1 and CDR2 from the germline V gene are SNHLY and FYNNEI. The CDR3 length is 8 residues. The CDR3 sequence is CASGGKLF. The DNA for the CDR3 is TGTGCCAGCGGGGGTAAACTCTTC.

This chain joins TRBV13 and TRBJ2-2; D unclear. V lost 0 bases to trimming and J lost 5 bases, with 1 base between them. Germline assignment: CDR1 PRHDT and CDR2 FYEKMQ (reference sequence). This CDR3 contains 12 residues. The CDR3 DNA sequence: TGTGCCAGCAGCTTAGGGACCGGGGAGCTGTTTTTT. It specifies CASSLGTGELFF.

The gene calls are TRBV6-5 and TRBJ1-1, with D possibly matching TRBD1 (5 bases). The CDR3 is 11 residues long. Trimming cost V 2 bases and J 8 bases, with 6 bases left between them. CDR1 is MNHEY and CDR2 is SVGAGI in the germline V gene. The chain's CDR3 is CASSYNREAFF. CDR3 sequence (DNA): TGTGCCAGCAGTTACAACAGGGAAGCTTTCTTT.